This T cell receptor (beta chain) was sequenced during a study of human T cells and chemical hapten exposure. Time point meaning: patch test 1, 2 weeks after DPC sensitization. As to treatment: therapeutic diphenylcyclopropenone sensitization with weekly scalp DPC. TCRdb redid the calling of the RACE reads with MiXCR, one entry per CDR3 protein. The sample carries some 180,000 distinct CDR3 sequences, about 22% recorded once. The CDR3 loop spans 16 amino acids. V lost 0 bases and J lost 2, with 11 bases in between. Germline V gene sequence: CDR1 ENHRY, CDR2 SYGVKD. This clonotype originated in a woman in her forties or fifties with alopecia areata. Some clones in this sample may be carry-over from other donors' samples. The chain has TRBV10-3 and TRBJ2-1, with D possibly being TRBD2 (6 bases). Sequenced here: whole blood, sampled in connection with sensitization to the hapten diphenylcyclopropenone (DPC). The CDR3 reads CAISESSSGAYNEQFF. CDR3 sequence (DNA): TGTGCCATCAGTGAGTCAAGTAGCGGAGCCTACAATGAGCAGTTCTTC.